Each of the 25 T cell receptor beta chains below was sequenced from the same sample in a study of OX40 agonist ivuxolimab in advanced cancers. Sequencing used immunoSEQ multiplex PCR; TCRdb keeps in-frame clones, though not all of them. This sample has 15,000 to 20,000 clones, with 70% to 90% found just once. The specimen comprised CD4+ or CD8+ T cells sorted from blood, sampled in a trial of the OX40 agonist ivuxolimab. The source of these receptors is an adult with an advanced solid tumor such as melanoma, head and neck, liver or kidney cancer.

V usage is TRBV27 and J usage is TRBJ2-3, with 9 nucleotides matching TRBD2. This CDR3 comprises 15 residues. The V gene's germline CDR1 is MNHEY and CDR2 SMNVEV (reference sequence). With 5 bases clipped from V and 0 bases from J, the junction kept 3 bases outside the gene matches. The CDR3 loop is CASSERGDSTDTQYF. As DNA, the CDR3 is TGTGCCAGCAGTGAGCGGGGGGACAGCACAGATACGCAGTATTTT.

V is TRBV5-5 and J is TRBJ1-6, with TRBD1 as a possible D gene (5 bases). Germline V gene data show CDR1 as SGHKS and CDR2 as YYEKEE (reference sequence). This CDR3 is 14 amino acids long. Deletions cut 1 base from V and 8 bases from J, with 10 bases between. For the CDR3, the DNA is TGTGCCAGCAGCTTGTACAGGTTATATTCACCCCTCCACTTT. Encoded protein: CASSLYRLYSPLHF.

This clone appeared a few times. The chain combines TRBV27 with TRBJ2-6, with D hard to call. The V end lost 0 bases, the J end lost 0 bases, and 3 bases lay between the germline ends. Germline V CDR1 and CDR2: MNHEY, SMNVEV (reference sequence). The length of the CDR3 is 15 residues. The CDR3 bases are TGTGCCAGCAGTTTATCCCTCTCTGGGGCCAACGTCCTGACTTTC. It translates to CASSLSLSGANVLTF.

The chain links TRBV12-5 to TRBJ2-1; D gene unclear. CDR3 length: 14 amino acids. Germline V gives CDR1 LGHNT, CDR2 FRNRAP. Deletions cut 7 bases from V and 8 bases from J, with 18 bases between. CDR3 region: CASALDVAPDEQFF. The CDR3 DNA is TGTGCTAGTGCCCTGGACGTTGCCCCGGATGAGCAGTTCTTC.

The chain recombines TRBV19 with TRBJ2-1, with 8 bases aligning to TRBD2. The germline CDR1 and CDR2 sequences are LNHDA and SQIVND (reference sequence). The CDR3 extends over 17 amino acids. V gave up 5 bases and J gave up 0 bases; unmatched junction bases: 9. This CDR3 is CASSPRTSSSSYNEQFF. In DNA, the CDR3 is TGTGCCAGTAGTCCTCGGACTAGCTCCAGCTCCTACAATGAGCAGTTCTTC.

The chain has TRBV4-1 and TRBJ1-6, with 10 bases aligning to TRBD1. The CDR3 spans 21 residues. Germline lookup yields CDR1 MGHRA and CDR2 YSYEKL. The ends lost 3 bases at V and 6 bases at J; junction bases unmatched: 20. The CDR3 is CASSQLRLTGQGMRANSPLHF. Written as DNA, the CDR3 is TGCGCCAGCAGCCAGCTCCGTCTGACGGGACAGGGGATGCGGGCTAATTCACCCCTCCACTTT.

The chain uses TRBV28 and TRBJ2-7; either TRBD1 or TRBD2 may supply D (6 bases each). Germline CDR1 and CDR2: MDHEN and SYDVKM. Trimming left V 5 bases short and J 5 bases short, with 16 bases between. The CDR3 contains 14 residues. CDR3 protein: CASSPHRGPNEQYF. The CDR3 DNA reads TGTGCCAGCAGTCCGCACCGGGGGCCCAACGAGCAGTACTTC.

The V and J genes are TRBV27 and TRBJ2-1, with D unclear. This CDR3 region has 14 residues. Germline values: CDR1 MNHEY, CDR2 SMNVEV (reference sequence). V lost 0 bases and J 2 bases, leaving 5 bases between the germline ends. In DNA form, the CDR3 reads TGTGCCAGCAGTTTATCCTCGGCCTACAATGAGCAGTTCTTC. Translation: CASSLSSAYNEQFF.

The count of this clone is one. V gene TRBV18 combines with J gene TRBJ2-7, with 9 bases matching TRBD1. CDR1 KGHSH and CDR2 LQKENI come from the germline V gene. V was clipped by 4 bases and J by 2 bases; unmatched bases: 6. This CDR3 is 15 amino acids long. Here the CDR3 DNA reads TGTGCCAGCTCACTTACCGGGACAGGGCCCTACGAGCAGTACTTC. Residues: CASSLTGTGPYEQYF. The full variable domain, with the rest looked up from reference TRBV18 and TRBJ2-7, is NAGVMQNPRHLVRRRGQEARLRCSPMKGHSHVYWYRQLPEEGLKFMVYLQKENIIDESGMPKERFSAEFPKEGPSILRIQQVVRGDSAAYFCASSLTGTGPYEQYFGPGTRLTVT.

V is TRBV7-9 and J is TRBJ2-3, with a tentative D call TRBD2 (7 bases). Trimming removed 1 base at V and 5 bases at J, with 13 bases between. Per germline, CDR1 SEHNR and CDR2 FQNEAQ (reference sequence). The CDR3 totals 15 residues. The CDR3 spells CASSLVRGAEDTQYF. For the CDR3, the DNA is TGTGCCAGCAGCTTAGTTCGGGGGGCAGAAGATACGCAGTATTTT. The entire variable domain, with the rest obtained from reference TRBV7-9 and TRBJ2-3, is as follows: DTGVSQNPRHKITKRGQNVTFRCDPISEHNRLYWYRQTLGQGPEFLTYFQNEAQLEKSRLLSDRFSAERPKGSFSTLEIQRTEQGDSAMYLCASSLVRGAEDTQYFGPGTRLTVL.

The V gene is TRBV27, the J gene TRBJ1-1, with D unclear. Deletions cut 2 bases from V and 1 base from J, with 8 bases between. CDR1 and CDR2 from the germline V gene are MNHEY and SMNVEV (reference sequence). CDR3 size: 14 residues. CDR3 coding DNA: TGTGCCAGCAGTTTAGAGGGAGCGAACACTGAAGCTTTCTTT. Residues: CASSLEGANTEAFF.

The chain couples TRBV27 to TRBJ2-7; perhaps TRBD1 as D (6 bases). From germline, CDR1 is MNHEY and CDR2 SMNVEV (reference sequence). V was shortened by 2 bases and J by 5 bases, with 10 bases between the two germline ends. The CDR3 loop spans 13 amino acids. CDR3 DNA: TGTGCCAGCAGTTTAGGCAGGGGTAACGAGCAGTACTTC. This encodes CASSLGRGNEQYF.

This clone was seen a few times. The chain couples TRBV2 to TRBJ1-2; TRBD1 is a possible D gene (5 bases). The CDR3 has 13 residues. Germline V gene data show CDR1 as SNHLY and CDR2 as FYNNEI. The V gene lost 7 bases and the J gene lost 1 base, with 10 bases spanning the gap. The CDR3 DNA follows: TGTGCCAGCACAGGGTCTCTTAACTATGGCTACACCTTC. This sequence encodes CASTGSLNYGYTF.

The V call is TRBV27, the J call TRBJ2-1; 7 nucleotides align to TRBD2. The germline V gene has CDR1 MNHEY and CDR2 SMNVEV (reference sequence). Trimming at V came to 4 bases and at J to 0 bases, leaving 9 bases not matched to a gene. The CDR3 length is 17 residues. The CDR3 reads CASSSHLAESSYNEQFF. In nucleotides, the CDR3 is TGTGCCAGCAGTTCCCATCTAGCGGAAAGCTCCTACAATGAGCAGTTCTTC.

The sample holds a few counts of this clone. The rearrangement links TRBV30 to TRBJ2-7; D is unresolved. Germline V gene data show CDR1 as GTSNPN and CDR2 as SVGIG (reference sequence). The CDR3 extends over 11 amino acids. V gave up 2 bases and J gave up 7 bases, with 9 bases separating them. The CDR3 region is CAWSLVGEQYF. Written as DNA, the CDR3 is TGTGCCTGGAGTCTCGTAGGGGAGCAGTACTTC.

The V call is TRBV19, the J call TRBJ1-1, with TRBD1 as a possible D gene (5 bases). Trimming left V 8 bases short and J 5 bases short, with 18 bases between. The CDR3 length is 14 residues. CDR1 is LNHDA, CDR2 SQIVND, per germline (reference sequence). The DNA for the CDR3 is TGTGCCAGTGGCTGGGGGACCGCGGGGACTGAAGCTTTCTTT. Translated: CASGWGTAGTEAFF.

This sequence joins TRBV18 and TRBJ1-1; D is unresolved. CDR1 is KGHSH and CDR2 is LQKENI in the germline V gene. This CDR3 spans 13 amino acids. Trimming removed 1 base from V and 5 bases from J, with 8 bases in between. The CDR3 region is CASSPRSGTEAFF. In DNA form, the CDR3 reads TGTGCCAGCTCACCACGATCAGGTACTGAAGCTTTCTTT.

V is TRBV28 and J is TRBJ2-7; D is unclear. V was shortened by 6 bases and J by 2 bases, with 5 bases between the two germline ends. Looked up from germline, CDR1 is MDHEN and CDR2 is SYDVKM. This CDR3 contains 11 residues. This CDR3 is CASSYAYEQYF. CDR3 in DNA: TGTGCCAGCAGCTATGCCTACGAGCAGTACTTC.

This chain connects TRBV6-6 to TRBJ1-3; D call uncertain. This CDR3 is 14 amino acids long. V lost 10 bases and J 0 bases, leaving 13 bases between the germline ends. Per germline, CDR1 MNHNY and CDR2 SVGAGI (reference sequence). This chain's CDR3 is CATDENGSGNTIYF. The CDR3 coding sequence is TGTGCCACGGACGAAAATGGCTCTGGAAACACCATATATTTT.

The chain's CDR3 is CASSRWVRATNEKLFF. CDR3 nucleotides: TGCGCCAGCTCTCGGTGGGTGAGGGCAACTAATGAAAAACTGTTTTTT. The genes are TRBV5-1 and TRBJ1-4; unclear D gene. Looked up from germline, CDR1 is SGHRS and CDR2 is YFSETQ. The length of the CDR3 is 16 residues. The ends were cut back, 7 bases at V and 0 bases at J, with 16 bases in the middle.

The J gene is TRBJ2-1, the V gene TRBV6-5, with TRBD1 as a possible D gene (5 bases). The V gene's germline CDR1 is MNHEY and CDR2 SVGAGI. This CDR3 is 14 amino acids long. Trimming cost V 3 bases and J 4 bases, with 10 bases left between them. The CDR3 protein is CASSYGAAYNEQFF. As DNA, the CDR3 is TGTGCCAGCAGTTATGGGGCAGCTTACAATGAGCAGTTCTTC.

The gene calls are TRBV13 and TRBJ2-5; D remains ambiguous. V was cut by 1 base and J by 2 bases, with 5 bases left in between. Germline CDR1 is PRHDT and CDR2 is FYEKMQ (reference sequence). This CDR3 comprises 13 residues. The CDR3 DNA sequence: TGTGCCAGCAGCTTAGAAAGTCAAGAGACCCAGTACTTC. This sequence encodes CASSLESQETQYF.

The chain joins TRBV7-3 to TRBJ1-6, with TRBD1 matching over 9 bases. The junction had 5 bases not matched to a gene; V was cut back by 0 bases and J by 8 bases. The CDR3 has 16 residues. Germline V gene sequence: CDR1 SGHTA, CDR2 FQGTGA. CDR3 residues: CASSLTGGDRDSPLHF. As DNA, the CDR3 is TGTGCCAGCAGCTTAACTGGGGGGGACAGGGATTCACCCCTCCACTTT.

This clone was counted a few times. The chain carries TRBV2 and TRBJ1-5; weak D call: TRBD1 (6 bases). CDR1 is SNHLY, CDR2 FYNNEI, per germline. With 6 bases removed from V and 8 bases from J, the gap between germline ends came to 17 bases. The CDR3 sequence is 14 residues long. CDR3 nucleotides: TGTGCCAGCAGCCCCTGGCAGGGGTCGAAGCCCCAGCATTTT. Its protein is CASSPWQGSKPQHF.

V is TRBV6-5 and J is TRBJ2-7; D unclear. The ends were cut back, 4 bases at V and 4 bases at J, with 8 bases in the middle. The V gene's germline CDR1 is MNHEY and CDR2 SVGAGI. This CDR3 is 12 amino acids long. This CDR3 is CASSSDPYEQYF. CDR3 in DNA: TGTGCCAGCAGTTCGGACCCGTACGAGCAGTACTTC.